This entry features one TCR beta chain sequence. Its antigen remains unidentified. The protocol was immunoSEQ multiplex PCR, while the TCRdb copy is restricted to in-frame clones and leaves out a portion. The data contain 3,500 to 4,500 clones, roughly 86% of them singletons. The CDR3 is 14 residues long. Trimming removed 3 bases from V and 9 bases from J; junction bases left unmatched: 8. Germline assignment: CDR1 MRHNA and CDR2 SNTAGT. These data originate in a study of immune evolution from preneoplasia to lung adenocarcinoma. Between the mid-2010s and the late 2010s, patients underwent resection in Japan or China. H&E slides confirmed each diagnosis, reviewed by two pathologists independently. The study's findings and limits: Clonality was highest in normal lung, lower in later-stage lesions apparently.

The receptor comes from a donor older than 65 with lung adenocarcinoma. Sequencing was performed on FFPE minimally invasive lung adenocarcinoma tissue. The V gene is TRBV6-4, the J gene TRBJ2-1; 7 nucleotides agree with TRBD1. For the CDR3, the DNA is TGTGCCAGCAGTGAATGGACAGGTTCGGGTGAGCAGTTCTTC. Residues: CASSEWTGSGEQFF.